These 17 T cell receptor beta chains share one sample of origin, sequenced in a study of blood T cells in healthy people across ages (dated by TCRdb to about 2015). Libraries came from 5' RACE. For sequencing, an Illumina HiSeq 2500 was employed. A second PCR of roughly 7 to 11 cycles was performed with a sample-barcoded 5' primer and a J-beta primer mix. The public reads were reprocessed in TCRdb via fastp at Q25 and MiXCR, keeping in-frame beta chains. A single entry per CDR3 protein holds the most common genes and DNA from its merged rows. The sample profile shows roughly 1.6 million distinct CDR3 sequences; 34% of them were found once. The ten biggest clones cover about 11% of the sample. The sample consisted of blood. Source of these receptors: a woman under 40 in good health.

V and J are TRBV28 and TRBJ2-7, with 7 bases identical to TRBD2. The CDR3 loop spans 13 amino acids. Per the germline V gene, CDR1 is MDHEN and CDR2 is SYDVKM. The V gene end was trimmed by 8 bases and the J gene end by 6 bases; junction bases not matched to a gene: 10. The chain's CDR3 is CASGGVPGGEQYF. The CDR3 nucleotides are TGTGCCAGCGGTGGGGTGCCGGGGGGCGAGCAGTACTTC.

The chain links TRBV3-1 to TRBJ1-2; TRBD1 might be the D (5 bases). The CDR3 runs to 16 residues. Trimming removed 4 bases from V and 7 bases from J, with 22 bases in between. In germline, CDR1 is LGHDT, CDR2 YNNKEL (reference sequence). DNA for the CDR3: TGTGCCAGCAGCCCCCGAGGCAGTGGGCTGGGGGGTGGCTACACCTTC. It yields the protein CASSPRGSGLGGGYTF.

The chain employs TRBV7-8 and TRBJ2-1; 10 bases align to TRBD2. The CDR3 covers 14 residues. Germline V lookup: CDR1 SGHVS, CDR2 FQNEAQ. Trimming at V came to 11 bases and at J to 9 bases, leaving 13 bases not matched to a gene. As DNA, the CDR3 is TGTGCCGGCAAGCTAGCGGGAGTGGGTAGTGAGCAGTTCTTC. Protein sequence: CAGKLAGVGSEQFF.

This clonotype was detected only a few times. CDR3 loop: CASSPSGVSSGANVLTF. CDR3 nucleotides: TGTGCCAGCAGCCCAAGCGGGGTGAGCTCTGGGGCCAACGTCCTGACTTTC. J is TRBJ2-6 and V is TRBV7-3; TRBD2 matches 7 bases. CDR1 and CDR2 from the germline V gene are SGHTA and FQGTGA. This CDR3 is built from 17 residues. V was pared by 5 bases and J by 0 bases, with 7 bases of the junction left unmatched.

This clonotype came up a few times. The chain carries TRBV3-1 and TRBJ2-5; 7 bases are shared with TRBD2. With 4 bases clipped from V and 4 bases from J, the junction kept 6 bases outside the gene matches. Germline V lookup: CDR1 LGHDT, CDR2 YNNKEL (reference sequence). The CDR3 consists of 14 residues. CDR3 coding DNA: TGTGCCAGCAGCCCGGGGACTAAGCGAGAGACCCAGTACTTC. Encoded protein: CASSPGTKRETQYF.

V gene TRBV7-9 combines with J gene TRBJ2-7; no reliable D call. Germline V gene data show CDR1 as SEHNR and CDR2 as FQNEAQ (reference sequence). The CDR3 has 13 residues. The V gene lost 7 bases and the J gene lost 3 bases, with 13 bases spanning the gap. CDR3 DNA: TGTGCCAGCACCAAACCCGGTGGCTACGAGCAGTACTTC. As protein: CASTKPGGYEQYF.

J is TRBJ2-3 and V is TRBV20-1; 8 bases are shared with TRBD2. The V gene end was trimmed by 4 bases and the J gene end by 2 bases; junction bases not matched to a gene: 14. CDR3 size: 17 residues. Germline CDR1 is DFQATT and CDR2 is SNEGSKA (reference sequence). DNA of the CDR3: TGCAGTGCTATCCCTCCCCTACTAGCGGCTTTCACAGATACGCAGTATTTT. This encodes CSAIPPLLAAFTDTQYF.

The J gene is TRBJ2-1, the V gene TRBV20-1, with 7 nucleotides matching TRBD2. Germline V gene lookup returns CDR1 DFQATT and CDR2 SNEGSKA (reference sequence). The CDR3 is made up of 15 amino acids. The junction had 9 bases not matched to a gene; V was cut back by 1 base and J by 6 bases. This chain's CDR3 is CSARARGGGGNEQFF. The DNA for the CDR3 is TGCAGTGCTAGAGCCCGTGGGGGGGGAGGCAATGAGCAGTTCTTC.

This clonotype was found a few times. The chain uses TRBV29-1 and TRBJ1-1; 8 bases fit TRBD1. The CDR3 spans 12 residues. J gave up 4 bases and V 8 bases, and 6 bases lay outside the gene matches. Germline V CDR1 and CDR2: SQVTM, ANQGSEA. This CDR3 reads CSLRTGPTEAFF. Here the CDR3 DNA reads TGCAGCCTCAGGACAGGGCCCACTGAAGCTTTCTTT.

This clonotype was seen a few times. V usage is TRBV20-1 and J usage is TRBJ2-7, with a weak D call TRBD2 (5 bases). V lost 7 bases, J lost 3 bases, and 13 bases lay in between. CDR3 size: 12 residues. Germline CDR1 DFQATT, CDR2 SNEGSKA (reference sequence). DNA of the CDR3: TGCAGTGTCCTAGCCGAACTCTACGAGCAGTACTTC. Translated, it gives CSVLAELYEQYF.

This chain uses TRBV20-1 with TRBJ2-1, with 7 positions matching TRBD2. This CDR3 spans 13 amino acids. The germline V gene has CDR1 DFQATT and CDR2 SNEGSKA (reference sequence). V was clipped by 5 bases and J by 0 bases; unmatched bases: 1. CDR3 region: CSAGTNSYNEQFF. The CDR3 DNA sequence: TGCAGTGCTGGGACTAACTCCTACAATGAGCAGTTCTTC.

This clonotype was counted a few times. This chain links TRBV7-3 with TRBJ2-5, with TRBD2 matching 8 bases. CDR1 and CDR2 (germline): SGHTA, FQGTGA. The CDR3 contains 13 residues. V lost 11 bases and J lost 11; bases outside the gene matches: 16. The DNA for the CDR3 is TGTGCCGCAGCCGGTAGCGGGGAGGATGAGCAGTACTTC. It specifies CAAAGSGEDEQYF.

With regard to this clonotype: Germline and junction disagree at one end, which may indicate a read error. The V call is TRBV4-1, the J call TRBJ1-2; perhaps TRBD1 as D (5 bases). The germline V gene has CDR1 MGHRA and CDR2 YSYEKL. CDR3 length: 15 amino acids. The CDR3 nucleotides read TGCGCCGGCAGCCAACCCACAGGAATTAACTATGGCTACACCTTC. It translates to CAGSQPTGINYGYTF.

The chain has TRBV20-1 and TRBJ2-7; D gene uncertain. V was trimmed by 3 bases and J by 10 bases, leaving 22 bases between them. CDR3 size: 14 residues. Germline-derived CDR1 and CDR2 are DFQATT and SNEGSKA (reference sequence). DNA for the CDR3: TGCAGTGCTAGGTCACCTCTTGCAGCCGAGGCCCAGTACTTC. It yields the protein CSARSPLAAEAQYF.

This clonotype showed up many times. For the CDR3, the DNA is TGCAGCGTTGAAGGCTACACCTTC. This gives the protein CSVEGYTF. The chain is built from TRBV29-1 and TRBJ1-2; D uncertain. This CDR3 has 8 residues. Trimming shortened V by 1 base and J by 9 bases, and 0 bases separated the two germline ends. CDR1 SQVTM and CDR2 ANQGSEA come from the germline V gene.

This clonotype was counted a few times. The CDR3 reads CASSQDAAPRAAREKLFF. The CDR3 DNA reads TGTGCCAGCAGCCAAGATGCGGCCCCAAGGGCCGCAAGGGAAAAACTGTTTTTT. The V and J genes are TRBV4-2 and TRBJ1-4; no firm D call. CDR1 is LGHNA and CDR2 is YNFKEQ in the germline V gene. The CDR3 sequence is 18 residues long. Trimming removed 0 bases from V and 8 bases from J, with 22 bases in between.

This clonotype has a handful of counts. The chain employs TRBV27 and TRBJ2-2; the match to TRBD2 covers 7 bases. This CDR3 comprises 16 residues. Germline trimming cut 4 bases from V and 3 bases from J; bases unmatched to any gene: 8. The germline CDR1 and CDR2 sequences are MNHEY and SMNVEV (reference sequence). The CDR3 loop reads CASSSPTSSYTGELFF. The DNA of the CDR3 is TGTGCCAGCAGTTCCCCGACTAGCAGTTACACCGGGGAGCTGTTTTTT.